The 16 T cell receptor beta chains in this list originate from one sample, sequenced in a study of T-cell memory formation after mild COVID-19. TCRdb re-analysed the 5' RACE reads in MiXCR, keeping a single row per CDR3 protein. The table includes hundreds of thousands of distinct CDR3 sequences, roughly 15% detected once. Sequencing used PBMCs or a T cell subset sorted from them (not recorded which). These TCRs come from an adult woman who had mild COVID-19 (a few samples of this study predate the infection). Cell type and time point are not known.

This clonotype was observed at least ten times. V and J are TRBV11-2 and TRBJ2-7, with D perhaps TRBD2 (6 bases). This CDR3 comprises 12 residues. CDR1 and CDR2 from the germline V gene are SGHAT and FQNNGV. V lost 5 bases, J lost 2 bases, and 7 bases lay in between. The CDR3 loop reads CASSRGTYEQYF. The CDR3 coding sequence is TGTGCCAGCAGCCGGGGGACCTACGAGCAGTACTTC.

The CDR3 DNA is TGTGCCAGCAGGGGAAAGACAGGGGCCTCGGGGCCCCAGCATTTT. It yields the protein CASRGKTGASGPQHF. The chain is built from TRBV6-5 and TRBJ1-5; 8 bases line up with TRBD1. The V and J ends lost 6 bases and 9 bases, in that order; junction bases with no gene match: 13. The CDR3 totals 15 residues. The V gene's germline CDR1 is MNHEY and CDR2 SVGAGI.

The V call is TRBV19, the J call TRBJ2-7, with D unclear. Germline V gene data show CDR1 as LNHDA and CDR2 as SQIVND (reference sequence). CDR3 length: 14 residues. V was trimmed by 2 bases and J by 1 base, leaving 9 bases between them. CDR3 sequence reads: CASSISVSSYEQYF. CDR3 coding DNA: TGTGCCAGTAGTATATCCGTTTCTTCCTACGAGCAGTACTTC.

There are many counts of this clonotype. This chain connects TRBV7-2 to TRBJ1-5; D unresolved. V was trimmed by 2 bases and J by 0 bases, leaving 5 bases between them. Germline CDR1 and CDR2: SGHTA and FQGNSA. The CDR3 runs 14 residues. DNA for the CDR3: TGTGCCAGCAGCTTATCAAGTAGCAATCAGCCCCAGCATTTT. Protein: CASSLSSSNQPQHF.

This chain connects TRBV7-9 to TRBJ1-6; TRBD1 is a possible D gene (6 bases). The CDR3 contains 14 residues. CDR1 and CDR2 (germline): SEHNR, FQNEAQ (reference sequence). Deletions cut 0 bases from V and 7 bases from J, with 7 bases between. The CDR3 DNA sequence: TGTGCCAGCAGCTTAGCCCAGGGGAATTCACCCCTCCACTTT. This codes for CASSLAQGNSPLHF.

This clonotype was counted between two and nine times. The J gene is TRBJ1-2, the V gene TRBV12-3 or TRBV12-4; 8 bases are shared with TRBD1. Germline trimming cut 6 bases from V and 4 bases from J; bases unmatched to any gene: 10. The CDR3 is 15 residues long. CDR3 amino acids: CASSHMDRVSYGYTF. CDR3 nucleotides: TGTGCCAGCAGCCATATGGACAGGGTATCCTATGGCTACACCTTC.

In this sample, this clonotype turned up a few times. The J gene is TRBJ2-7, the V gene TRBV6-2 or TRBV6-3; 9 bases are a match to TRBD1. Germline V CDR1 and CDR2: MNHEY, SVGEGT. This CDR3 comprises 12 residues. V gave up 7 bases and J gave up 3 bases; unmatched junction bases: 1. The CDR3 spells CASKTGGYEQYF. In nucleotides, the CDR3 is TGTGCCAGCAAGACAGGGGGCTACGAGCAGTACTTC.

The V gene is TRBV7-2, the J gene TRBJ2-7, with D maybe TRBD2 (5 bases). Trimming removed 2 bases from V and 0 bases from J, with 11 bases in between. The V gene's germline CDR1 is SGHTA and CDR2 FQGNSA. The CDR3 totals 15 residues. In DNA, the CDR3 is TGTGCCAGCAGCTTAACCGCCGGGAACTCCTACGAGCAGTACTTC. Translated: CASSLTAGNSYEQYF. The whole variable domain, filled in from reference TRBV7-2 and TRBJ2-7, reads GAGVSQSPSNKVTEKGKDVELRCDPISGHTALYWYRQSLGQGLEFLIYFQGNSAPDKSGLPSDRFSAERTGGSVSTLTIQRTQQEDSAVYLCASSLTAGNSYEQYFGPGTRLTVT.

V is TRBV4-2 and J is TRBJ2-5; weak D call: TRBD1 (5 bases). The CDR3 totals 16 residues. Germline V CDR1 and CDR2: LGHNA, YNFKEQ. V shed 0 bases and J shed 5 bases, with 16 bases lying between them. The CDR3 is CASSQDRAVGAETQYF. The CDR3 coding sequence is TGTGCCAGCAGCCAAGATCGGGCGGTTGGGGCGGAGACCCAGTACTTC.

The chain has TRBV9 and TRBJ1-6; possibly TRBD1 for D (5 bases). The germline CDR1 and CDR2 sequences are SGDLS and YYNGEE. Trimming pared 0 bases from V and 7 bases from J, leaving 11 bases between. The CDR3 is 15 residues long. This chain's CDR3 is CASSVGGFRNSPLHF. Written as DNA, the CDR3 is TGTGCCAGCAGCGTAGGGGGCTTTCGGAATTCACCCCTCCACTTT. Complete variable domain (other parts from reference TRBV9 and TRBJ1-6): DSGVTQTPKHLITATGQRVTLRCSPRSGDLSVYWYQQSLDQGLQFLIQYYNGEERAKGNILERFSAQQFPDLHSELNLSSLELGDSALYFCASSVGGFRNSPLHFGNGTRLTVT.

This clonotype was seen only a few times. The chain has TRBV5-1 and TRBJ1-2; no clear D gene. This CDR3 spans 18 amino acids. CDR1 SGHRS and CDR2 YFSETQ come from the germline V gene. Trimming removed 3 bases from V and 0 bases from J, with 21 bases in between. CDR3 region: CASSWHRGSAPANYGYTF. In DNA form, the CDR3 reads TGCGCCAGCAGCTGGCATCGCGGGTCGGCACCAGCTAACTATGGCTACACCTTC.

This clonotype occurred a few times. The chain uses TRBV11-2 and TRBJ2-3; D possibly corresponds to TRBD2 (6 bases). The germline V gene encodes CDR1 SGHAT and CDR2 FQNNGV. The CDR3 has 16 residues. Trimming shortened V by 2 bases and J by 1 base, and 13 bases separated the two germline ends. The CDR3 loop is CASSLRTTQGTDTQYF. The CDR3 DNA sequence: TGTGCCAGCAGCTTAAGGACTACTCAAGGCACAGATACGCAGTATTTT. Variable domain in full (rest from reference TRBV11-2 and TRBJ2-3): EAGVAQSPRYKIIEKRQSVAFWCNPISGHATLYWYQQILGQGPKLLIQFQNNGVVDDSQLPKDRFSAERLKGVDSTLKIQPAKLEDSAVYLCASSLRTTQGTDTQYFGPGTRLTVL.

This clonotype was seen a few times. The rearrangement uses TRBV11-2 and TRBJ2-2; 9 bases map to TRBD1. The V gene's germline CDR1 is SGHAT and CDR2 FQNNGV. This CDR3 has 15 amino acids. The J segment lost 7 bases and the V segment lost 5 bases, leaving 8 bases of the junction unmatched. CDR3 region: CASSRIQGAGGELFF. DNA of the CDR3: TGTGCCAGCAGCCGGATACAGGGGGCTGGCGGGGAGCTGTTTTTT.

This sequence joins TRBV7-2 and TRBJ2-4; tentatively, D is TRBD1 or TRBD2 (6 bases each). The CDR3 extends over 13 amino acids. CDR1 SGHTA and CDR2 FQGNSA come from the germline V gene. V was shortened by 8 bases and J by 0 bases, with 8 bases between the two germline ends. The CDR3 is CASGGGAKNIQYF. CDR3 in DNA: TGTGCCAGCGGAGGGGGAGCCAAAAACATTCAGTACTTC.

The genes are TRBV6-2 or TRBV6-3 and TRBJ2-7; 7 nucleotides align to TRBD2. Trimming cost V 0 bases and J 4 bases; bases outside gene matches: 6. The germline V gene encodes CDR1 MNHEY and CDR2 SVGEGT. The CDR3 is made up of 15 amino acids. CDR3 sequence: CASSYSGGSLYEQYF. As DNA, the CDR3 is TGTGCCAGCAGTTACTCGGGGGGGAGTCTATACGAGCAGTACTTC.

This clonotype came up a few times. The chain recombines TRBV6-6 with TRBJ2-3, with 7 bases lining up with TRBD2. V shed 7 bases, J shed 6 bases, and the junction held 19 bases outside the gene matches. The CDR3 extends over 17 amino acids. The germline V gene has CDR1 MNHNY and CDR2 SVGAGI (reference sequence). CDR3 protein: CASNQLRRGNTGDTQYF. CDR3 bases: TGTGCCAGCAACCAGCTGAGGCGGGGGAACACCGGGGATACGCAGTATTTT.